This TCR beta chain was sequenced in a study of regulatory T cells in long-lasting Graves disease. Trimming at V came to 3 bases and at J to 0 bases, leaving 5 bases not matched to a gene. CDR3 length equals 17 residues. Germline CDR1 is SGHAT and CDR2 is FQDESV (reference sequence). Arm-PCR of CDR3 regions and iRepertoire HTBI primers were used to build TCR beta libraries. TCRdb processed the multiplex PCR reads anew with MiXCR; each CDR3 protein has one entry. The sample lists approximately 400,000 distinct CDR3 sequences; about 15% were seen once. General observations from the study: Among samples with persistent disease, TRBV28, TRBJ1-2 and TRBJ2-5 were favored.

Time point noted: newly diagnosed GD, antithyroid drugs for less than 3 months. From RNA extracted from PBMCs, the TCR library was made. The authors drew 7 to 10 milliliters of peripheral blood into EDTA tubes. A word on this clonotype: As yet, its antigen is unknown.

The sample was also reused in another study, on T cells in Graves' hyperthyroidism and ophthalmopathy. That publication notes: Patients were excluded for uncontrolled infection, other autoimmune disease, pregnancy or lactation. In the first-round RT-PCR of the TCR CDR3, the HTBI primer set was used.

The J gene is TRBJ2-6, the V gene TRBV11-1; TRBD1 agrees at 7 bases. The source material was peripheral blood mononuclear cells (PBMCs), sampled at new diagnosis, from a patient treated with antithyroid drugs. The source is a young woman with Graves disease. The CDR3 nucleotides are TGTGCCAGCAGCTTTGCCCGGGACAGCTCTGGGGCCAACGTCCTGACTTTC. As protein: CASSFARDSSGANVLTF.